The entry below describes one TCR beta chain. This CDR3 spans 20 amino acids. J lost 4 bases, V lost 0 bases, and 14 bases had no gene match. CDR1 is SGHRS and CDR2 is YFSETQ in the germline V gene. The data belong to a study of cytomegalovirus exposure and HLA in healthy donors. Both 60 Vbeta primers and 13 Jbeta primers went into the PCR. This table comes from immunoSEQ multiplex PCR, and its TCRdb copy is limited to in-frame clones, with some not included. The sample includes 110,000 to 150,000 clones, about three quarters of them seen just once. Sequenced material: PBMCs. The receptor comes from a woman in her 30s in good health and CMV-seronegative. This chain uses TRBV5-1 with TRBJ2-1; TRBD1 agrees at 12 bases. The CDR3 DNA reads TGCGCCAGCAGCTTGGCCATGGGACAGGGGGCGTGGGGGGGATACAATGAGCAGTTCTTC. Protein product: CASSLAMGQGAWGGYNEQFF.